This TCR beta chain was observed in a study of blood T cell repertoires in COVID-19. Across the study: The study drew acute and convalescent COVID-19 samples from the United States, Italy and Spain. Sources were T cells, B-cell-depleted T cells, or PBMCs; the material itself was cDNA or gDNA.

The germline V gene has CDR1 SGHTA and CDR2 FQGNSA. The CDR3 totals 15 residues. After removal of 5 bases from V and 3 bases from J, the junction contained 8 bases not matched to a gene. Either two negative PCRs, clearance, or symptom resolution qualified Cohort 3 donors as recovered. In the study's own analysis: Counts of nucleated cells, estimated from reference gene primer amplification, were obtained. Libraries were prepared by immunoSEQ multiplex PCR; TCRdb keeps only in-frame clonotypes and omits some of them. V and J calls and clone size are given by that table; D and trimming were obtained from the DNA. The profile shows about 180,000 clones, approximately 77% of them singletons.

The sequence was obtained from a man aged 55 to 69 who had recovered from COVID-19. V is TRBV7-2 and J is TRBJ2-7; 9 positions match TRBD1. Sequenced: PBMCs or T cells enriched from blood (not recorded which). DNA for the CDR3: TGTGCCAGCAGCCCCGGGCCGGGACAGGGCTACGAGCAGTACTTC. It encodes CASSPGPGQGYEQYF.